The T cell receptor beta chain described here comes from a study of regulatory T cells in long-lasting Graves disease. Whole-study results and caveats: Between persistent patients, 2,500 to 3,500 public clonotypes were shared, exceeding the 966 shared between new patients.

This clonotype was detected only a few times. Its specificity is unknown. Assembly of TCR beta libraries relied on iRepertoire HTBI primers together with Arm-PCR of CDR3 regions. TCRdb re-called the multiplex PCR reads with MiXCR, one entry per CDR3 protein. The data contain approximately 400,000 distinct CDR3 sequences, approximately 12% of them singletons. Germline lookup yields CDR1 SGDLS and CDR2 YYNGEE. CDR3 size: 16 residues. V shed 0 bases and J 0 bases; nucleotides not matched to a gene: 3. Time point of the sample: newly diagnosed GD, antithyroid drugs for less than 3 months. PBMC-extracted RNA yielded the TCR library. It was American Thyroid Association guidelines that determined Graves' disease diagnosis. A further study also used this sample, focusing on T cells in Graves' hyperthyroidism and ophthalmopathy. That paper states: Patients were excluded because of uncontrolled infection, other autoimmune disease, pregnancy or lactation.

The source was peripheral blood mononuclear cells (PBMCs), collected at new diagnosis, from a patient treated with antithyroid drugs. This TCR came from a woman between 18 and 29 years old with Graves disease. V and J are TRBV9 and TRBJ1-1; 9 bases match TRBD1. This CDR3 reads CASSVETGGLNTEAFF. The DNA of the CDR3 is TGTGCCAGCAGCGTAGAAACAGGGGGCCTGAACACTGAAGCTTTCTTT.